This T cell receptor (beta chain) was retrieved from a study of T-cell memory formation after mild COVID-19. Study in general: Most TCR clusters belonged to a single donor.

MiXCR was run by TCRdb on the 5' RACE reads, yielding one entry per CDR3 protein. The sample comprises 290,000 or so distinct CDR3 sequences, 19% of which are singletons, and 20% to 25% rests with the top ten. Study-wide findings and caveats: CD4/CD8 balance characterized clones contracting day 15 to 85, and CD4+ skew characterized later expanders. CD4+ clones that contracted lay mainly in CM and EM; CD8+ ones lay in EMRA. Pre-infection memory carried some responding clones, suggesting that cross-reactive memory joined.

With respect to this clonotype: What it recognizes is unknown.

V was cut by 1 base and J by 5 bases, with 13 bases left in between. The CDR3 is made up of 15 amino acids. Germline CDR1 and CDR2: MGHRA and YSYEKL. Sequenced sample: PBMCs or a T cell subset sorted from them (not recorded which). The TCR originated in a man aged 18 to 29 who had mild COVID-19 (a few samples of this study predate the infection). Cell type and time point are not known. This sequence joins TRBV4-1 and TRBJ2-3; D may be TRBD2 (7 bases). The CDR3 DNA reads TGCGCCAGCAGCCAAGTTGGGGGGGCACAAGATACGCAGTATTTT. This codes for CASSQVGGAQDTQYF.